This T cell receptor (beta chain) was found in a study of T cell responses to AZD1222 COVID-19 vaccine. Libraries were prepared by immunoSEQ multiplex PCR; TCRdb keeps only in-frame clonotypes and omits some of them. The table includes 84,000 or so clones, approximately 90% detected once. Deletions cut 3 bases from V and 4 bases from J, with 9 bases between. The CDR3 runs 13 residues. Germline assignment: CDR1 SGHVS and CDR2 FNYEAQ. As concerns this clone: The target antigen is unknown.

Findings of the study overall: Clonal diversity may have been underestimated, and the donors were mostly white British, with more females than males. Spike-specific TCR depth and breadth grew after two AZD1222 doses.

This clonotype was sampled from an adult who received the AZD1222 COVID-19 vaccine. Sequenced material: peripheral blood, taken 28 days after the second AZD1222 dose. The chain employs TRBV7-6 and TRBJ1-1; D perhaps matches TRBD1 (5 bases). The CDR3 here is CASSFGAGTEAFF. CDR3 nucleotide sequence: TGTGCCAGCAGCTTCGGGGCGGGCACTGAAGCTTTCTTT. The whole variable domain, remainder taken from reference TRBV7-6 and TRBJ1-1, is GAGVSQSPRYKVTKRGQDVALRCDPISGHVSLYWYRQALGQGPEFLTYFNYEAQQDKSGLPNDRFSAERPEGSISTLTIQRTEQRDSAMYRCASSFGAGTEAFFGQGTRLTVV.